These T cell receptor beta chains were read from a single sample in a study of T-cell memory formation after mild COVID-19. TCRdb re-derived calls from the 5' RACE reads in MiXCR, one entry per CDR3 protein. The table records fewer than 50,000 distinct CDR3 sequences, 7.5% to 10% of them present only once. The sample consisted of PBMCs or a T cell subset sorted from them (not recorded which). Every receptor here comes from an adult woman who had mild COVID-19 (a few samples of this study predate the infection). Cell type and time point are not known. Both conserved end residues are part of each CDR3. The D gene is left open where the match is weak. Clone size, where shown, is once, few, many, or a class for clones that have expanded.

d_call	v_call	j_call	clone_size	cdr3_nt	cdr3_aa
TRBD1	TRBV7-9	TRBJ2-7	few	TGTGCCAGCAGCTTAGGAGCCGGGACAGCCACCTACGAGCAGTACTTC	CASSLGAGTATYEQYF
TRBD1	TRBV10-2	TRBJ1-2	-	TGCGCCAGCGGACAGGGGACTAACTATGGCTACACCTTC	CASGQGTNYGYTF
TRBD2	TRBV7-3	TRBJ2-1	-	TGTGCCAGCAGCCTCACCGGCCTAGCGGGGGGGAATGAGCAGTTCTTC	CASSLTGLAGGNEQFF
TRBD2	TRBV7-8	TRBJ2-7	-	TGTGCCAGCAGCCACGGACGCGGGGGGTACTACGAGCAGTACTTC	CASSHGRGGYYEQYF
TRBD1	TRBV10-3	TRBJ1-2	many	TGTGCCATCAGTGATCGCGGGACAGGGGGAAGGTATGGCTACACCTTC	CAISDRGTGGRYGYTF
-	TRBV5-7	TRBJ2-5	few	TGTGCCAGCAGCCCCACCTGGGTTCGGGAGCCCACCCAAGAGACCCAGTACTTC	CASSPTWVREPTQETQYF
TRBD2	TRBV5-1	TRBJ2-1	-	TGCGCCAGCAGCTACACTAGCGGGGGACGTACCCCCTACAATGAGCAGTTCTTC	CASSYTSGGRTPYNEQFF
TRBD1	TRBV7-9	TRBJ1-3	few	TGTGCCAGCAGCTCAGGGGGCGCTGGAAACACCATATATTTT	CASSSGGAGNTIYF
TRBD1	TRBV15	TRBJ2-1	-	TGTGCCACCAGCAGATTAGACAGGGGCTCCTACAATGAGCAGTTCTTC	CATSRLDRGSYNEQFF
-	TRBV12-3/TRBV12-4	TRBJ2-2	few	TGTGCCAGCAGTTTATCCCCTAGACCCGGGGAGCTGTTTTTT	CASSLSPRPGELFF
TRBD2	TRBV9	TRBJ2-3	-	TGTGCCAGCAGCGTAATGGGACTAGCGGGAGGCGGCACAGATACGCAGTATTTT	CASSVMGLAGGGTDTQYF
-	TRBV3-1	TRBJ1-1	few	TGTGCCAGCAGCTTGCGGGGACGGAACACTGAAGCTTTCTTT	CASSLRGRNTEAFF
TRBD2	TRBV11-2	TRBJ2-3	many	TGTGCCAGCAGCCTAGTGGGGGGGACCGTGAGAATGGATACGCAGTATTTT	CASSLVGGTVRMDTQYF
TRBD2	TRBV12-3/TRBV12-4	TRBJ2-1	many	TGTGCCAGCAGTTTGAAGCGGGGGGGTGTGAGTGAGCAGTTCTTC	CASSLKRGGVSEQFF
-	TRBV4-1	TRBJ2-2	few	TGCGCCAGCAGCCAACGGACAATACGATCCGGGGAGCTGTTTTTT	CASSQRTIRSGELFF
-	TRBV7-9	TRBJ2-7	few	TGTGCCAGCAGCGTCGCTCTGAGGGGGGCCCCCAATTCCTACGAGCAGTACTTC	CASSVALRGAPNSYEQYF
TRBD2	TRBV19	TRBJ2-7	many	TGTGCCAGTAGTACCTCCTTCGGGGCGGGAGATGGTACCGAATTCTCCTACGAGCAGTACTTC	CASSTSFGAGDGTEFSYEQYF
TRBD2	TRBV20-1	TRBJ2-3	-	TGCAGTGCTAGAGATCCCTCGGGGCGGGAGGGCCCGGCAGATACGCAGTATTTT	CSARDPSGREGPADTQYF
-	TRBV9	TRBJ2-5	few	TGTGCCAGCAGCGTAGAGGGAGAGGGGAACGGCATTCAAGAGACCCAGTACTTC	CASSVEGEGNGIQETQYF
TRBD1	TRBV19	TRBJ1-1	few	TGTGCCAGTAAAGACAGGGGAGGGACTGAAGCTTTCTTT	CASKDRGGTEAFF
TRBD2	TRBV7-3	TRBJ2-1	few	TGTGCCAGCAGCTTGGGGACTAGCGGCTTCAATGAGCAGTTCTTC	CASSLGTSGFNEQFF
-	TRBV2	TRBJ1-5	-	TGTGCCAGCAGCTACGAGCAGGGGAGCGGTCAGCCCCAGCATTTT	CASSYEQGSGQPQHF
-	TRBV2	TRBJ1-5	-	TGTGCCAGCAGGCGGGCAGTATGGAGCAATCAGCCCCAGCATTTT	CASRRAVWSNQPQHF
TRBD2	TRBV3-1	TRBJ2-5	-	TGTGCCAGCAGCCAAATGACTAGCGGTCCGGGGGCCCAGTACTTC	CASSQMTSGPGAQYF
TRBD2	TRBV24-1	TRBJ2-5	few	TGTGCCACCAGTGATAGCGGGAGGGCCCGGGGAGAGACCCAGTACTTC	CATSDSGRARGETQYF
-	TRBV20-1	TRBJ1-1	few	TGCAGTGCTAGCAAGGACGCTGGGCATGGGGAAGCTTTCTTT	CSASKDAGHGEAFF
-	TRBV24-1	TRBJ1-1	-	TGTGCCACCAGCCGGGGAACTGAAGCTTTCTTT	CATSRGTEAFF
TRBD1	TRBV4-3	TRBJ1-1	many	TGCGCCAGCAGCCAAGATGGGCGGACAGGGGGCACTGAAGCTTTCTTT	CASSQDGRTGGTEAFF
-	TRBV12-3/TRBV12-4	TRBJ2-6	-	TGTGCCAGCAGTTTTGTCAGGGTGGCCTATTCTGGGGCCAACGTCCTGACTTTC	CASSFVRVAYSGANVLTF
TRBD2	TRBV7-2	TRBJ2-1	few	TGTGCCAGCAGCTTTACTGGGACTAGCGGAAAGTATGAGCAGTTCTTC	CASSFTGTSGKYEQFF
-	TRBV5-1	TRBJ2-7	many	TGCGCCAGCAGCTTGGAGTTCGCAGGCAGCGAGCAGTACTTC	CASSLEFAGSEQYF
-	TRBV7-3	TRBJ1-2	-	TGTGCCAGCAGCCCCGAAGGCCGGGGGGGCTACACCTTC	CASSPEGRGGYTF
TRBD1	TRBV3-1	TRBJ2-1	few	TGTGCCAGCAGCCAAGATAGGACAGGGGAACCCTACAATGAGCAGTTCTTC	CASSQDRTGEPYNEQFF
-	TRBV2	TRBJ2-7	few	TGTGCCAGCCGTTGGGGGAGTTCCTACGAGCAGTACTTC	CASRWGSSYEQYF
TRBD2	TRBV11-2	TRBJ2-5	medium-sized	TGTGCCAGCAGCTTGGGAGGAGGGAGGGCCATGGAGACCCAGTACTTC	CASSLGGGRAMETQYF
-	TRBV27	TRBJ1-5	few	TGTGCCAGCAGTTTATGGGGGAACCGGGGGGTCAATCAGCCCCAGCATTTT	CASSLWGNRGVNQPQHF
-	TRBV7-6	TRBJ2-3	many	TGTGCCAGCAGCGACGTACGAGGCACAGATACGCAGTATTTT	CASSDVRGTDTQYF
-	TRBV27	TRBJ1-2	few	TGTGCCAGCAGCCTCCTGGGGGGCGTAGACTATGGCTACACCTTC	CASSLLGGVDYGYTF
TRBD1	TRBV7-6	TRBJ2-6	-	TGTGCCAGCAGCTTAAAGGGGACAGGGAGATCTGGGGCCAACGTCCTGACTTTC	CASSLKGTGRSGANVLTF
-	TRBV20-1	TRBJ1-6	-	TGCAGTGCTAGCGATCACCGGGACATCCTCCACTTT	CSASDHRDILHF
-	TRBV7-8	TRBJ2-5	-	TGTGCCAGCAGCTTAGCGCCGGGGGCGCCAGAGACCCAGTACTTC	CASSLAPGAPETQYF
-	TRBV27	TRBJ1-5	-	TGTGCCAGCAGTTTATTAGGGAATAATCAGCCCCAGCATTTT	CASSLLGNNQPQHF
-	TRBV21-1	TRBJ2-2	few	TGTGCCAGCAGGGACAGGGGCGAAACCGGGGAGCTGTTTTTT	CASRDRGETGELFF
-	TRBV10-3	TRBJ2-1	-	TGTGCCATCAGGAGAACAGTCGAGGGCCCCAATGAGCAGTTCTTC	CAIRRTVEGPNEQFF
TRBD2	TRBV7-2	TRBJ2-2	few	TGTGCCAGCAGCTTAAGTGGGACTAGCGGGAGAAACACCGGGGAGCTGTTTTTT	CASSLSGTSGRNTGELFF
-	TRBV4-3	TRBJ1-5	few	TGCGCCAGCAGCCAAGAGCCCAGTAGACAGCCCCAGCATTTT	CASSQEPSRQPQHF
-	TRBV15	TRBJ2-7	-	TGTGCCACCAGCAGAGATCCAAGTCGGGTAATGCCCCACGAGCAGTACTTC	CATSRDPSRVMPHEQYF
TRBD1	TRBV5-1	TRBJ2-7	few	TGCGCCAGCAGCTTAACCGGGACAGACTACGAGCAGTACTTC	CASSLTGTDYEQYF
-	TRBV6-5	TRBJ1-5	few	TGTGCCAGCAGACCTAAAACAGGGATTCAGCCCCAGCATTTT	CASRPKTGIQPQHF
TRBD1	TRBV7-2	TRBJ1-6	-	TGTGCCAGCAGCTTACAGGGGGGGGTTGCCAATTCACCCCTCCACTTT	CASSLQGGVANSPLHF
-	TRBV15	TRBJ1-5	-	TGTGCCACCAGCAGAGGAGTAAACGGTCAGCCCCAGCATTTT	CATSRGVNGQPQHF
-	TRBV20-1	TRBJ2-7	-	TGCAGTGCTAGGGGACACAGCTCGGGGTACGAGCAGTACTTC	CSARGHSSGYEQYF
TRBD2	TRBV7-2	TRBJ2-7	many	TGTGCCAGCAGCTCCTATCTAGCGGGCTACGAGCAGTACTTC	CASSSYLAGYEQYF